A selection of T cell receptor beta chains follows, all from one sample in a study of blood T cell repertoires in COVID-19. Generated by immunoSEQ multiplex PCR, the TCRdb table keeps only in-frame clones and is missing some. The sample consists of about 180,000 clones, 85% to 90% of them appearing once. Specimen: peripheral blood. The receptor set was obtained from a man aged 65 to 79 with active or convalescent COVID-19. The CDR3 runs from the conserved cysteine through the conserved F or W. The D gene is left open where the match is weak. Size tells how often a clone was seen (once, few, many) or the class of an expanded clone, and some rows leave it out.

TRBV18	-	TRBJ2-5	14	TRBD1	CASSPEQGSRTQYF	TGTGCCAGCTCACCGGAACAGGGGTCTAGGACCCAGTACTTC
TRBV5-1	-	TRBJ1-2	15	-	CASSQGGERGYGYTF	TGCGCCAGCAGCCAGGGCGGAGAAAGGGGATATGGCTACACCTTC
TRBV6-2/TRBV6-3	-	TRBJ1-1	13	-	CASSYGGGTEAFF	TGTGCCAGCAGTTACGGGGGGGGCACTGAAGCTTTCTTT
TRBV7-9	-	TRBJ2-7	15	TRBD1	CASSLTGTGAYEQYF	TGTGCCAGCAGCCTGACCGGGACAGGGGCCTACGAGCAGTACTTC
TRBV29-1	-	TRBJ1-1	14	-	CSVEDPIGGTEAFF	TGCAGCGTTGAAGACCCCATAGGAGGAACTGAAGCTTTCTTT
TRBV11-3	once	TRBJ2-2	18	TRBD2	CASSLDPMTSRDTGELFF	TGTGCCAGCAGCTTAGACCCCATGACTAGCAGAGACACCGGGGAGCTGTTTTTT
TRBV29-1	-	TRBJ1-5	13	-	CSVGLGGNQPQHF	TGCAGCGTTGGGCTGGGGGGGAATCAGCCCCAGCATTTT
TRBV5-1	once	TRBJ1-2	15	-	CASSLGFGGDYGYTF	TGCGCCAGCAGCTTGGGGTTCGGAGGGGACTATGGCTACACCTTC
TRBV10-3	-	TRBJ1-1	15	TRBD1	CAISTRDREGTEAFF	TGTGCCATCAGTACCAGGGACAGAGAGGGCACTGAAGCTTTCTTT
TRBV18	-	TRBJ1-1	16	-	CASSPNQGHEGTEAFF	TGTGCCAGCTCACCTAATCAGGGTCATGAAGGCACTGAAGCTTTCTTT
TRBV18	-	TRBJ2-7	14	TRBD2	CASSQPSGTYEQYF	TGTGCCAGCTCACAGCCTAGCGGGACCTACGAGCAGTACTTC
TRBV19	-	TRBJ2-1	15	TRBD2	CASTLGLATYNEQFF	TGTGCCAGTACCCTGGGACTAGCGACCTACAATGAGCAGTTCTTC
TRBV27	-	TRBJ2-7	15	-	CASRRDRLQSYEQYF	TGTGCCAGCAGACGAGACAGGCTTCAATCCTACGAGCAGTACTTC
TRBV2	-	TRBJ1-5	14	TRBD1	CASLGQGRNQPQHF	TGTGCCAGCCTCGGACAGGGTCGCAATCAGCCCCAGCATTTT
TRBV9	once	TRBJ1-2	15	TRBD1	CASSAGQGARYGYTF	TGTGCCAGCAGCGCTGGACAGGGGGCCCGCTATGGCTACACCTTC
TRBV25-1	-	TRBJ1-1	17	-	CASSEFVYGSGNTEAFF	TGTGCCAGCAGTGAATTCGTTTACGGAAGCGGGAACACTGAAGCTTTCTTT
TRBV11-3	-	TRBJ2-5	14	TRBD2	CASSLGAGGETQYF	TGTGCCAGCAGCTTAGGAGCGGGGGGAGAGACCCAGTACTTC
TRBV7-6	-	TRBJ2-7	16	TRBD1	CASSLGLPGQGYEQYF	TGTGCCAGCAGCTTAGGACTTCCGGGACAGGGGTACGAGCAGTACTTC
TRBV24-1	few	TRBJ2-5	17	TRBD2	CATSDSGLAGNQETQYF	TGTGCCACCAGTGATTCGGGACTAGCGGGGAACCAAGAGACCCAGTACTTC
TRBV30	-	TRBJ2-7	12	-	CAWSDGGYEQYF	TGTGCCTGGAGTGACGGGGGTTACGAGCAGTACTTC
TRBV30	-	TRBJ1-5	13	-	CAWAGDSNQPQHF	TGTGCCTGGGCAGGGGATAGCAATCAGCCCCAGCATTTT
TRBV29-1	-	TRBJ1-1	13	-	CSGETDLNTEAFF	TGCAGCGGGGAGACGGACCTGAACACTGAAGCTTTCTTT
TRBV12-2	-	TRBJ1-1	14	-	CASRQSQGNTEAFF	TGTGCAAGTCGCCAAAGCCAGGGGAACACTGAAGCTTTCTTT
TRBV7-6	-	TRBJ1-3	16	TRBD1	CASSSTNRGAGNTIYF	TGTGCCAGCAGCTCAACCAACAGGGGGGCTGGAAACACCATATATTTT
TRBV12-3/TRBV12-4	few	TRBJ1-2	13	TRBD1	CASSQGAGHGYTF	TGTGCCAGCAGTCAGGGGGCAGGTCATGGCTACACCTTC
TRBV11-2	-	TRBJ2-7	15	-	CASSLVPQGSYEQYF	TGTGCCAGCAGCTTAGTCCCCCAGGGGTCCTACGAGCAGTACTTC